The entry below describes one T cell receptor beta chain. Repertoires were generated with immunoSEQ multiplex PCR, while TCRdb's copy carries only in-frame clones and drops some. The sample carries roughly 140,000 clones, over 85% recorded once. CDR3 length: 16 amino acids. From germline, CDR1 is MGHRA and CDR2 YSYEKL. J was trimmed by 2 bases and V by 4 bases; bases with no gene match: 10. This sample is drawn from a study of control samples from healthy donors and cancer patients. This TCR was recovered from a man aged 50-60 years in good health. The source material was blood. The V call is TRBV4-1, the J call TRBJ2-7; 8 nucleotides line up with TRBD1. This CDR3 reads CASSPNPGQGTYEQYF. Written as DNA, the CDR3 is TGCGCCAGCAGCCCTAACCCCGGACAGGGTACCTACGAGCAGTACTTC.